One sample yielded the 15 T cell receptor beta chains listed below, sequenced in a study of siplizumab effects on memory and regulatory T cells. Coculturing of the mixed lymphocyte reaction cells was performed at 37°C for more than 5 days. The antigens of these receptors remain unknown. Libraries were prepared by immunoSEQ multiplex PCR; TCRdb keeps only in-frame clonotypes and omits some of them. The repertoire has some 15,000 clones, 40% to 55% of them found once; the top ten carry approximately 8%. The source material was CFSE-low (dividing) CD4+ T cells sorted from an allogeneic mixed lymphocyte reaction. The source of these receptors is a human donor in good health; the cells came from an allogeneic mixed lymphocyte reaction. Some clones in this sample may be carry-over from other donors' samples.

V usage is TRBV6-6 and J usage is TRBJ1-3; TRBD1 matches 9 bases. The germline CDR1 and CDR2 sequences are MNHNY and SVGAGI (reference sequence). Trimming removed 7 bases from V and 4 bases from J; junction bases left unmatched: 8. CDR3 length equals 15 residues. Here the CDR3 DNA reads TGTGCCAGCAACGAATCCGGGACAGGGGGAAACACCATATATTTT. Protein sequence: CASNESGTGGNTIYF.

This clone occurred once. The V call is TRBV20-1, the J call TRBJ1-3; no definite D call. The CDR3 sequence is 11 residues long. CDR1 DFQATT and CDR2 SNEGSKA come from the germline V gene (reference sequence). Trimming pared 4 bases from V and 0 bases from J, leaving 1 base between. CDR3: CSATSGNTIYF. In nucleotides, the CDR3 is TGCAGTGCTACCTCTGGAAACACCATATATTTT.

This clone has more than one count but fewer than ten. V usage is TRBV19 and J usage is TRBJ1-5; D unclear. V shed 9 bases and J shed 1 base, with 13 bases lying between them. Looked up from germline, CDR1 is LNHDA and CDR2 is SQIVND (reference sequence). The CDR3 spans 14 residues. CDR3 DNA: TGTGCCAGCAAGGAACGAGGGAGCAATCAGCCCCAGCATTTT. This encodes CASKERGSNQPQHF.

This clone was counted between two and nine times. This chain joins TRBV11-2 and TRBJ2-5; TRBD1 might be the D (6 bases). Trimming stripped 1 base from V and 4 bases from J, with 10 bases between. CDR3 length: 14 amino acids. Germline loops: CDR1 SGHAT, CDR2 FQNNGV. The CDR3 reads CASSLGLGAETQYF. The CDR3 bases are TGTGCCAGCAGCTTAGGGCTGGGGGCAGAGACCCAGTACTTC.

This clone was seen only a few times. V usage is TRBV5-4 and J usage is TRBJ2-3, with TRBD2 matching 8 bases. The ends lost 4 bases at V and 2 bases at J; junction bases unmatched: 15. The CDR3 sequence is 18 residues long. Germline values: CDR1 SGHNT, CDR2 YYREEE (reference sequence). The CDR3 DNA reads TGTGCCAGCAGCCCGGGGGGGGTAGCGCCAATGGTCACAGATACGCAGTATTTT. Its translation is CASSPGGVAPMVTDTQYF.

This clone was seen a few times. The chain recombines TRBV27 with TRBJ2-4; possibly TRBD1 for D (6 bases). V lost 6 bases and J lost 0, with 9 bases in between. Per germline, CDR1 MNHEY and CDR2 SMNVEV (reference sequence). There are 14 residues in the CDR3. The CDR3 DNA reads as TGTGCCAGCAGAACGACAGGAGCCAAAAACATTCAGTACTTC. This codes for CASRTTGAKNIQYF.

The rearrangement links TRBV2 to TRBJ2-5; D is ambiguous. The V gene lost 5 bases and the J gene lost 4 bases, with 5 bases spanning the gap. The CDR3 sequence is 11 residues long. Germline assignment: CDR1 SNHLY and CDR2 FYNNEI. CDR3 nucleotides: TGTGCCAGCAGTTATACAGAGACCCAGTACTTC. It specifies CASSYTETQYF.

The rearrangement joins TRBV10-3 to TRBJ2-7, with TRBD1 matching 9 bases. CDR1 ENHRY and CDR2 SYGVKD come from the germline V gene. The CDR3 covers 14 residues. V trimming: 6 bases; J trimming: 3 bases; junction bases outside the gene matches: 6. CDR3 coding DNA: TGTGCCATCAGGATGGGACAGGGAAGCTACGAGCAGTACTTC. Amino acids: CAIRMGQGSYEQYF.

This clone was counted between two and nine times. The chain links TRBV30 to TRBJ2-1; D could derive from TRBD1 or TRBD2 (5 bases each). The CDR3 covers 16 residues. Looked up from germline, CDR1 is GTSNPN and CDR2 is SVGIG (reference sequence). Trimming shortened V by 3 bases and J by 1 base, and 16 bases separated the two germline ends. CDR3: CAWRDNSGRSYNEQFF. The CDR3 DNA reads TGTGCCTGGAGGGATAATTCGGGACGGTCCTACAATGAGCAGTTCTTC.

The chain combines TRBV11-2 with TRBJ2-7; D may be TRBD1 or TRBD2 (6 bases each). The germline gives CDR1 SGHAT, CDR2 FQNNGV. The CDR3 extends over 12 amino acids. Trimming left V 3 bases short and J 6 bases short, with 9 bases between. DNA for the CDR3: TGTGCCAGCAGCTTCTCGGGGGCCGAGCAGTACTTC. It yields the protein CASSFSGAEQYF.

This clone is labeled medium-sized. The chain links TRBV6-5 to TRBJ2-5; 8 bases are shared with TRBD2. V was pared by 5 bases and J by 13 bases, with 6 bases of the junction left unmatched. The CDR3 contains 11 residues. Looked up from germline, CDR1 is MNHEY and CDR2 is SVGAGI. In DNA form, the CDR3 reads TGTGCCAGCAGTGGGAGCGGGAGACCGTACTTC. Protein product: CASSGSGRPYF.

This sequence joins TRBV6-5 and TRBJ2-1; 14 nucleotides align to TRBD2. The CDR3 contains 16 residues. Germline trimming cut 4 bases from V and 9 bases from J; bases unmatched to any gene: 8. Germline CDR1 reads MNHEY; CDR2 reads SVGAGI. The CDR3 sequence is CASSFRTSGRLGEQFF. Written as DNA, the CDR3 is TGTGCCAGCAGTTTCCGGACTAGCGGGAGGTTAGGTGAGCAGTTCTTC.

The chain is built from TRBV18 and TRBJ1-2, with a possible D match to TRBD1 (6 bases). V lost 6 bases to trimming and J lost 6 bases, with 17 bases between them. CDR1 is KGHSH and CDR2 is LQKENI in the germline V gene. This CDR3 contains 14 residues. The CDR3 region has the DNA TGTGCCAGCTCGCTCAGAGGGGGGGAGAATGGCTACACCTTC. It codes for CASSLRGGENGYTF.

The chain recombines TRBV10-3 with TRBJ2-7, with D perhaps matching TRBD2 (6 bases). Trimming removed 2 bases at V and 0 bases at J, with 14 bases between. Germline CDR1 is ENHRY and CDR2 is SYGVKD. The CDR3 length is 16 residues. CDR3 protein: CAISEKRTGSSYEQYF. CDR3 nucleotides: TGTGCCATCAGTGAGAAAAGGACCGGGAGCTCCTACGAGCAGTACTTC.

The J gene is TRBJ2-5, the V gene TRBV2; D possibly corresponds to TRBD1 (6 bases). CDR1 and CDR2 (germline): SNHLY, FYNNEI. The CDR3 has 16 residues. Trimming shortened V by 1 base and J by 3 bases, and 15 bases separated the two germline ends. As DNA, the CDR3 is TGTGCCAGCAGTGAAGGCGCAGGGCAGGGGAAAGAGACCCAGTACTTC. Translated, it gives CASSEGAGQGKETQYF.